The 2 T cell receptor beta chains in this list originate from one sample, sequenced in a study of circulating and synovial CD4+ cells in juvenile arthritis. TCRdb's copy holds only in-frame clones and misses some; the assay was immunoSEQ multiplex PCR. This table has over 30,000 clones, 90% to 95% appearing once. Sequenced sample: CD4+ T cells from blood. The receptors derive from a human donor with juvenile idiopathic arthritis.

The V and J genes are TRBV6-5 and TRBJ2-1; TRBD2 matches at 9 bases. The CDR3 is 15 residues long. V gave up 8 bases and J gave up 3 bases; unmatched junction bases: 8. Germline CDR1 MNHEY, CDR2 SVGAGI. As DNA, the CDR3 is TGTGCCAGCGGATTGCGGGGGGGCCTCTACAATGAGCAGTTCTTC. Its translation is CASGLRGGLYNEQFF.

This chain connects TRBV5-1 to TRBJ1-2; D unclear. The ends were cut back, 4 bases at V and 4 bases at J, with 14 bases in the middle. Germline V gives CDR1 SGHRS, CDR2 YFSETQ. This CDR3 comprises 14 residues. In nucleotides, the CDR3 is TGCGCCAGCAGCGAGAACATAGCCCTCTATGGCTACACCTTC. Translating gives CASSENIALYGYTF.